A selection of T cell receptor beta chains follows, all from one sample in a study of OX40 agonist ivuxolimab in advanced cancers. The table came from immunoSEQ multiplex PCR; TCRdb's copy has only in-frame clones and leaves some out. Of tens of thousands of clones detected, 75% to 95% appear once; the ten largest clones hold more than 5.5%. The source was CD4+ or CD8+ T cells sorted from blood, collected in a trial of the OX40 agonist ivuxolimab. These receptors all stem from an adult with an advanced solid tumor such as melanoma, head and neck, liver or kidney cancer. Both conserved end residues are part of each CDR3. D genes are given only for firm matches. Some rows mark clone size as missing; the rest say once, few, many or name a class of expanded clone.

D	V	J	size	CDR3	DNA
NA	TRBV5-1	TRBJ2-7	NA	CASSFTGHHEDEQYF	TGCGCCAGCAGCTTTACGGGACACCATGAGGACGAGCAGTACTTC
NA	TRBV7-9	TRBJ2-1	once	CASSLGTRRALQDEQFF	TGTGCCAGCAGCTTAGGGACACGGAGGGCCCTTCAGGATGAGCAGTTCTTC
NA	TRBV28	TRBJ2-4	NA	CASLSPGKAPVDIQYF	TGTGCCAGCCTATCCCCAGGTAAAGCCCCGGTGGACATTCAGTACTTC
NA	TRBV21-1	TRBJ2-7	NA	CASSINWAGSSYEQYF	TGTGCCAGCAGCATCAATTGGGCAGGGAGCTCCTACGAGCAGTACTTC
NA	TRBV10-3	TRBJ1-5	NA	CAISDDLFQPQHF	TGTGCCATCAGTGATGATTTGTTTCAGCCCCAGCATTTT
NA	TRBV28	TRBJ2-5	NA	CASSLDRPLETQYF	TGTGCCAGCAGTTTAGACAGACCGCTGGAGACCCAGTACTTC
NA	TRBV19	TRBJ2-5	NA	CASSEPRAGAETQYF	TGTGCCAGTAGTGAACCCCGGGCGGGGGCGGAGACCCAGTACTTC
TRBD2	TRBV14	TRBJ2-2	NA	CASSQVGGPEHGELFF	TGTGCCAGCAGCCAAGTGGGAGGGCCCGAGCACGGGGAGCTGTTTTTT
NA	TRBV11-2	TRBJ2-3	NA	CASSLDRWTSTDTQYF	TGTGCCAGCAGCTTAGATAGGTGGACTAGCACAGATACGCAGTATTTT
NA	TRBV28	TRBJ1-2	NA	CGIRGFRYGYTF	TGTGGTATCCGGGGGTTTAGGTACGGCTACACCTTC
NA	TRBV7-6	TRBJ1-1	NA	CASSPGTHLGTEAFF	TGTGCCAGCAGCCCCGGGACTCACCTTGGCACTGAAGCTTTCTTT
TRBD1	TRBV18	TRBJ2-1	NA	CASSPLGGQGLGNEQFF	TGTGCCAGCTCACCATTAGGGGGACAGGGGCTAGGAAATGAGCAGTTCTTC
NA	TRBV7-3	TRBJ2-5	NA	CASSPSGSETQYF	TGTGCCAGCAGCCCCAGCGGGTCAGAGACCCAGTACTTC
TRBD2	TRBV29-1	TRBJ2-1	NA	CSVGATSGPYNEQFF	TGCAGCGTTGGGGCAACTAGCGGGCCCTACAATGAGCAGTTCTTC
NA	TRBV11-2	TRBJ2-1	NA	CATTRRGPYNEQFF	TGTGCCACCACCCGGCGGGGGCCCTACAATGAGCAGTTCTTC
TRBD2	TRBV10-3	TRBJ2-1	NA	CAISTTGLAANEQFF	TGTGCCATCAGTACTACGGGACTAGCGGCCAATGAGCAGTTCTTC
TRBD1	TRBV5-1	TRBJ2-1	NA	CASTIDRVRNEQFF	TGCGCCAGCACCATCGACAGGGTTCGGAATGAGCAGTTCTTC
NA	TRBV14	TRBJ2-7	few	CASRESRVYEQYF	TGTGCCAGCAGGGAGTCGCGGGTTTACGAGCAGTACTTC
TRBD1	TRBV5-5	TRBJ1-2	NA	CASSPDRVASGGYTF	TGTGCCAGCAGCCCGGACAGGGTTGCATCGGGGGGCTACACCTTC
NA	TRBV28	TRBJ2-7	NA	CASTQNPYEQYF	TGTGCCAGCACCCAAAACCCCTACGAGCAGTACTTC
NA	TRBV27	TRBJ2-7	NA	CASSKGISGTGAFEQYF	TGTGCCAGCAGTAAGGGGATCTCCGGGACGGGCGCTTTCGAGCAGTACTTC
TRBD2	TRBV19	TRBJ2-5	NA	CATKPTGLAAETQYF	TGTGCCACCAAGCCCACCGGACTAGCGGCGGAGACCCAGTACTTC
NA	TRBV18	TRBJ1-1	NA	CASSPADGNTEAFF	TGTGCCAGCTCACCAGCTGACGGCAACACTGAAGCTTTCTTT
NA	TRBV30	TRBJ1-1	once	CAWSDRITEAFF	TGTGCCTGGAGTGACAGGATCACTGAAGCTTTCTTT
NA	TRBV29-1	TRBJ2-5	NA	CSAPRATPQGTQYF	TGCAGCGCCCCCCGGGCTACTCCTCAAGGGACCCAGTACTTC
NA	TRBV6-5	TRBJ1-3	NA	CASSYQGSPGNTIYF	TGTGCCAGCAGTTATCAAGGGAGCCCTGGAAACACCATATATTTT
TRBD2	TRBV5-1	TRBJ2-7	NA	CASSLRSSGTPYEQYF	TGCGCCAGCAGCTTGCGGTCTAGCGGGACCCCCTACGAGCAGTACTTC
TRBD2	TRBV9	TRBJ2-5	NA	CASSVGPRTSGRRQETQYF	TGTGCCAGCAGCGTAGGGCCCAGGACTAGCGGGAGGAGGCAAGAGACCCAGTACTTC
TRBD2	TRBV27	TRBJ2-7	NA	CASSFGGGTRAYEQYF	TGTGCCAGCAGTTTTGGGGGGGGTACCAGAGCCTACGAGCAGTACTTC
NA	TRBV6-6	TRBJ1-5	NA	CASSYSSSNQPQHF	TGTGCCAGCAGTTACTCGAGCAGCAATCAGCCCCAGCATTTT
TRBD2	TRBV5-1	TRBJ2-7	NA	CASSSGGTSGRYEQYF	TGCGCCAGCAGTTCAGGGGGGACTAGCGGGAGGTACGAGCAGTACTTC
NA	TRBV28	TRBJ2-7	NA	CATRGSRSYEQYF	TGTGCCACCAGGGGCAGTCGCTCCTACGAGCAGTACTTC